One T cell receptor (beta chain) is described in this entry. Enrolled during active infection, Seattle patients were then followed longitudinally. This record belongs to a study of blood T cell repertoires in COVID-19. About the research overall: T cells, B-cell-depleted T cells, or PBMCs provided the cDNA or gDNA that served as material.

Authors' processing steps: Amplification of reference gene primers was used by the study to estimate nucleated cell counts. The method was immunoSEQ multiplex PCR; TCRdb's version includes in-frame clones alone and lacks a portion of them. The V and J calls and clone size come from that table; D and trimming were worked out from the DNA. The sample has 150,000 to 200,000 clones; around 92% are singletons. This CDR3 spans 14 amino acids. V lost 0 bases and J lost 2, with 5 bases in between. Germline assignment: CDR1 LNHNV and CDR2 YYDKDF (reference sequence). The rearrangement uses TRBV15 and TRBJ1-5, with D hard to call. Material: peripheral blood. The TCR comes from a man aged 25-40 years with COVID-19, enrolled during active disease. Here the CDR3 DNA reads TGTGCCACCAGCAGAGAGGCGGGCAATCAGCCCCAGCATTTT. It is translated as CATSREAGNQPQHF.